This entry lists 27 T cell receptor beta chains sequenced from one sample in a study of cytomegalovirus exposure and HLA in healthy donors. PCR amplification relied on 60 Vbeta primers (plus 13 Jbeta primers). Repertoires were generated with immunoSEQ multiplex PCR, while TCRdb's copy carries only in-frame clones and drops some. The sample records over 110,000 clones, 70% to 85% being singletons. The sequencing input was PBMCs. Every receptor here comes from a woman in her fifties or sixties in good health and CMV-seropositive.

The chain has TRBV28 and TRBJ2-7; 8 positions agree with TRBD2. The CDR3 is made up of 14 amino acids. From germline, CDR1 is MDHEN and CDR2 SYDVKM. V was pared by 6 bases and J by 4 bases, with 8 bases of the junction left unmatched. The CDR3 region is CASRGLGARYEQYF. The DNA of the CDR3 is TGTGCCAGCAGGGGACTAGGGGCGAGGTACGAGCAGTACTTC.

The genes are TRBV7-2 and TRBJ2-7; TRBD2 agrees at 9 bases. There are 15 residues in the CDR3. Germline CDR1 reads SGHTA; CDR2 reads FQGNSA. Trimming removed 7 bases from V and 4 bases from J; junction bases left unmatched: 11. The CDR3 DNA sequence: TGTGCCAGCAACATCGTTAGCGGGAGAACTTACGAGCAGTACTTC. Its translation: CASNIVSGRTYEQYF.

The genes are TRBV5-3 and TRBJ2-5; TRBD2 agrees at 14 bases. TRBV5-3 is an open reading frame, and its role is uncertain. The CDR3 is 15 amino acids. The J segment lost 5 bases and the V segment lost 10 bases, leaving 10 bases of the junction unmatched. The CDR3 is CACSGLAGVGETQYF. CDR3 DNA sequence: TGTGCCTGCTCGGGACTAGCGGGAGTAGGGGAGACCCAGTACTTC.

This clone has more than one count but fewer than ten. CDR3 region: CASSLSRGDTFF. CDR3 DNA: TGTGCCAGCAGTTTATCGCGGGGGGATACGTTCTTC. V and J are TRBV28 and TRBJ2-1; 8 nucleotides match TRBD2. Germline lookup yields CDR1 MDHEN and CDR2 SYDVKM. The CDR3 runs to 12 residues. Unmatched junction bases numbered 5, after V lost 1 base and J lost 15 bases.

The rearrangement links TRBV4-3 to TRBJ1-2; 9 bases match TRBD1. V was clipped by 2 bases and J by 8 bases; unmatched bases: 9. CDR3 length equals 15 residues. CDR1 is LGHNA and CDR2 is YSLEER in the germline V gene. The CDR3 spells CASSQLDRTGVGYTF. In nucleotides, the CDR3 is TGCGCCAGCAGCCAATTAGACCGGACAGGGGTAGGCTACACCTTC.

The chain employs TRBV4-3 and TRBJ2-7; D perhaps matches TRBD2 (5 bases). Deletions cut 2 bases from V and 3 bases from J, with 11 bases between. The CDR3 totals 14 residues. Germline V CDR1 and CDR2: LGHNA, YSLEER. The CDR3 here is CASSQTMEVYEQYF. In DNA form, the CDR3 reads TGCGCCAGCAGCCAAACTATGGAGGTCTACGAGCAGTACTTC.

This clone was observed a handful of times. The gene calls are TRBV29-1 and TRBJ1-1, with D possibly being TRBD1 (5 bases). CDR3 length: 13 amino acids. Germline-derived CDR1 and CDR2 are SQVTM and ANQGSEA. Trimming stripped 7 bases from V and 1 base from J, with 13 bases between. CDR3 amino acids: CSANQGTNTEAFF. The CDR3 DNA reads as TGCAGCGCCAACCAGGGCACGAACACTGAAGCTTTCTTT.

The V call is TRBV5-4, the J call TRBJ1-2, with D tentatively TRBD1 (5 bases). Trimming took off 0 bases at V and 3 bases at J, with 9 bases between the two ends. The CDR3 has 14 amino acids. The germline CDR1 and CDR2 sequences are SGHNT and YYREEE (reference sequence). The CDR3 DNA is TGTGCCAGCAGCTTGGTGGGGCAGGACTATGGCTACACCTTC. It encodes CASSLVGQDYGYTF.

V gene TRBV5-4 combines with J gene TRBJ1-1, with a possible D match to TRBD1 (6 bases). Trimming pared 4 bases from V and 3 bases from J, leaving 13 bases between. The CDR3 consists of 14 residues. Germline lookup yields CDR1 SGHNT and CDR2 YYREEE (reference sequence). The chain's CDR3 is CASSIRQDHTEAFF. The CDR3 DNA follows: TGTGCCAGCAGCATCCGACAGGACCACACTGAAGCTTTCTTT. Full variable domain (rest looked up from reference TRBV5-4 and TRBJ1-1): ETGVTQSPTHLIKTRGQQVTLRCSSQSGHNTVSWYQQALGQGPQFIFQYYREEENGRGNFPPRFSGLQFPNYSSELNVNALELDDSALYLCASSIRQDHTEAFFGQGTRLTVV.

This sequence joins TRBV19 and TRBJ2-1, with 9 bases matching TRBD2. CDR1 and CDR2 (germline): LNHDA, SQIVND (reference sequence). The V segment lost 6 bases and the J segment 9 bases; nucleotides outside the gene matches: 15. This CDR3 is 16 amino acids long. The CDR3 sequence is CASSMSAGGPRGEQFF. CDR3 in DNA: TGTGCCAGTAGCATGTCGGCGGGAGGGCCACGGGGTGAGCAGTTCTTC.

The CDR3 sequence is CASRQGDGYNEQFF. The CDR3 nucleotides read TGTGCCAGCAGACAGGGGGACGGCTACAATGAGCAGTTCTTC. The chain uses TRBV7-9 and TRBJ2-1, with 8 positions matching TRBD1. The V segment lost 6 bases and the J segment 3 bases; nucleotides outside the gene matches: 4. The germline gives CDR1 SEHNR, CDR2 FQNEAQ (reference sequence). This CDR3 region has 14 residues. Full variable domain (outside the CDR3, taken from reference TRBV7-9 and TRBJ2-1): DTGVSQNPRHKITKRGQNVTFRCDPISEHNRLYWYRQTLGQGPEFLTYFQNEAQLEKSRLLSDRFSAERPKGSFSTLEIQRTEQGDSAMYLCASRQGDGYNEQFFGPGTRLTVL.

The chain is built from TRBV9 and TRBJ2-3; 8 bases fit TRBD2. The germline CDR1 and CDR2 sequences are SGDLS and YYNGEE. Trimming removed 0 bases from V and 6 bases from J; junction bases left unmatched: 9. This CDR3 is 16 amino acids long. The DNA for the CDR3 is TGTGCCAGCAGCGTAGCTCTCGGTAGCGGGGCTGATACGCAGTATTTT. Residues: CASSVALGSGADTQYF.

J is TRBJ2-3 and V is TRBV7-6, with D possibly TRBD1 on 6 matching bases. This CDR3 is built from 16 residues. Germline assignment: CDR1 SGHVS and CDR2 FNYEAQ. Trimming removed 1 base from V and 4 bases from J, with 15 bases in between. As DNA, the CDR3 is TGTGCCAGCAGCTTAGGGGTCAGGGGTAGGGCAGATACGCAGTATTTT. As protein: CASSLGVRGRADTQYF.

The CDR3 region has the DNA TGTGCCAGCAGCTTATCCCGGGACAGCCCCTACAATGAGCAGTTCTTC. This gives the protein CASSLSRDSPYNEQFF. V usage is TRBV7-2 and J usage is TRBJ2-1, with 7 bases aligning to TRBD1. Per germline, CDR1 SGHTA and CDR2 FQGNSA. V gave up 2 bases and J gave up 2 bases; unmatched junction bases: 6. The CDR3 is 16 residues long.

CDR3 bases: TGTGCCAGCAACCGACCCGGGACAGGGAATACGGGCTACACCTTC. This gives the protein CASNRPGTGNTGYTF. The chain recombines TRBV5-4 with TRBJ1-2, with 9 bases fitting TRBD1. Trimming cost V 6 bases and J 8 bases; bases outside gene matches: 14. CDR3 length equals 15 residues. Germline lookup yields CDR1 SGHNT and CDR2 YYREEE (reference sequence).

This clone was seen once. The gene calls are TRBV19 and TRBJ1-5; 7 nucleotides match TRBD1. Trimming took 6 bases from V and 1 from J; bases not matched to a gene: 9. Germline CDR1 LNHDA, CDR2 SQIVND (reference sequence). The CDR3 has 16 amino acids. CDR3 nucleotides: TGTGCCAGTAGACAGACAGGGTCCTGGAGCAATCAGCCCCAGCATTTT. It specifies CASRQTGSWSNQPQHF.

This clone showed up just once. The chain is built from TRBV27 and TRBJ2-7, with D tentatively TRBD2 (6 bases). In germline, CDR1 is MNHEY, CDR2 SMNVEV (reference sequence). The CDR3 spans 15 residues. V lost 4 bases and J lost 0, with 13 bases in between. The CDR3 loop is CASSSTGDSSYEQYF. The CDR3, as DNA: TGTGCCAGCAGTTCTACCGGGGACTCCTCCTACGAGCAGTACTTC.

V gene TRBV10-3 combines with J gene TRBJ2-2, with a tentative D call TRBD1 (6 bases). The J call may be wrong; the DNA end is better matched by TRBJ1-3. Germline V lookup: CDR1 ENHRY, CDR2 SYGVKD. CDR3 length: 17 residues. CDR3 region: CAISESRQAGSGNTIYF. CDR3 DNA sequence: TGTGCCATCAGTGAGTCGAGACAGGCAGGCTCTGGAAACACCATATATTTT.

This sequence joins TRBV7-8 and TRBJ1-2; a weak D match, TRBD1 (5 bases). Germline CDR1 and CDR2: SGHVS and FQNEAQ. The CDR3 is made up of 17 amino acids. V lost 5 bases and J lost 6, with 25 bases in between. CDR3: CASSGGSGGVDLDGYTF. In DNA, the CDR3 is TGTGCCAGCAGCGGGGGGTCGGGCGGGGTAGACCTCGATGGCTACACCTTC.

The gene calls are TRBV29-1 and TRBJ2-1; 11 bases line up with TRBD2. The CDR3 spans 13 residues. V lost 7 bases to trimming and J lost 8 bases; unmatched junction nucleotides: 7. Looked up from germline, CDR1 is SQVTM and CDR2 is ANQGSEA. The DNA of the CDR3 is TGCAGCGCCGAGACTAGCGGGAACTATGAGCAGTTCTTC. It specifies CSAETSGNYEQFF.

This clone was picked up one time. V is TRBV7-6 and J is TRBJ2-1, with 9 bases lining up with TRBD2. Germline CDR1 and CDR2: SGHVS and FNYEAQ. V shed 4 bases, J shed 10 bases, and the junction held 14 bases outside the gene matches. This CDR3 has 16 amino acids. Here the CDR3 reads CASSSGVAGEGVEQFF. The CDR3 DNA reads as TGTGCCAGCAGCTCCGGGGTAGCGGGAGAGGGGGTCGAGCAGTTCTTC. The full variable domain, rest sourced from reference TRBV7-6 and TRBJ2-1, is GAGVSQSPRYKVTKRGQDVALRCDPISGHVSLYWYRQALGQGPEFLTYFNYEAQQDKSGLPNDRFSAERPEGSISTLTIQRTEQRDSAMYRCASSSGVAGEGVEQFFGPGTRLTVL.

The genes are TRBV27 and TRBJ2-1, with 11 bases lining up with TRBD1. Trimming at V came to 4 bases and at J to 5 bases, leaving 13 bases not matched to a gene. Looked up from germline, CDR1 is MNHEY and CDR2 is SMNVEV (reference sequence). CDR3 length equals 18 residues. CDR3 region: CASSSTPFPGQGDNEQFF. CDR3 DNA: TGTGCCAGCAGTTCCACACCCTTCCCGGGACAGGGGGACAATGAGCAGTTCTTC.

CDR3 sequence reads: CASNTYYEQYF. The CDR3 DNA is TGTGCCAGCAATACATACTACGAGCAGTACTTC. The rearrangement uses TRBV28 and TRBJ2-7; D is ambiguous. The CDR3 runs 11 residues. The germline gives CDR1 MDHEN, CDR2 SYDVKM. Trimming took off 7 bases at V and 3 bases at J, with 7 bases between the two ends.

The CDR3 DNA is TGTGCCAGCAGCTTAGTAGCCCTAGCGGGAGGGTACAATGAGCAGTTCTTC. Translating gives CASSLVALAGGYNEQFF. The chain uses TRBV11-2 and TRBJ2-1; TRBD2 agrees at 12 bases. J lost 4 bases, V lost 1 base, and 5 bases had no gene match. The CDR3 loop spans 17 amino acids. Germline CDR1 and CDR2: SGHAT and FQNNGV.

The chain employs TRBV2 and TRBJ2-3, with 12 bases identical to TRBD2. J gave up 5 bases and V 6 bases, and 3 bases lay outside the gene matches. Looked up from germline, CDR1 is SNHLY and CDR2 is FYNNEI. The length of the CDR3 is 14 residues. The CDR3 region is CASSGLAGKDTQYF. The CDR3 DNA sequence: TGTGCCAGCAGCGGACTAGCGGGAAAAGATACGCAGTATTTT.

The chain employs TRBV7-2 and TRBJ2-7, with TRBD1 matching 9 bases. CDR1 and CDR2 (germline): SGHTA, FQGNSA. The CDR3 is 14 residues long. V dropped 5 bases and J dropped 4; count of bases not matched to a gene: 6. The CDR3 DNA reads as TGTGCCAGCAGCCCTACAGGGGGCGGATACGAGCAGTACTTC. Its translation: CASSPTGGGYEQYF. Combining the CDR3 with reference TRBV7-2 and TRBJ2-7 gives the whole variable domain GAGVSQSPSNKVTEKGKDVELRCDPISGHTALYWYRQSLGQGLEFLIYFQGNSAPDKSGLPSDRFSAERTGGSVSTLTIQRTQQEDSAVYLCASSPTGGGYEQYFGPGTRLTVT.

The gene calls are TRBV5-4 and TRBJ1-5; 9 nucleotides line up with TRBD1. The junction had 4 bases not matched to a gene; V was cut back by 4 bases and J by 5 bases. This CDR3 is built from 14 residues. Germline V gene data show CDR1 as SGHNT and CDR2 as YYREEE (reference sequence). In DNA, the CDR3 is TGTGCCAGCAGCCTACAGGGGGCGGATCAGCCCCAGCATTTT. Amino acids: CASSLQGADQPQHF.